These 4 T cell receptor beta chains originate from one sample sequenced in a study of technical replicates of blood from a few donors. Sequencing was performed with immunoSEQ multiplex PCR; in TCRdb, only in-frame clones are kept and a portion is missing. The repertoire consists of under 90,000 clones, with around 94% occurring once and the leading ten covering less than 0.3%. Sequenced sample: T cells isolated from PBMCs. The source is a human donor in good health.

The table lists this clone with a count of one. The V and J genes are TRBV9 and TRBJ2-7; 9 bases line up with TRBD2. The J segment lost 6 bases and the V segment lost 0 bases, leaving 7 bases of the junction unmatched. Germline V lookup: CDR1 SGDLS, CDR2 YYNGEE. The CDR3 extends over 15 amino acids. The CDR3 DNA sequence: TGTGCCAGCAGCGTAGATGGCGGGGGGGCCTCCGAGCAGTACTTC. Translated, it gives CASSVDGGGASEQYF.

The chain has TRBV7-9 and TRBJ2-4; tentatively, D is TRBD1 (5 bases). The V gene lost 11 bases and the J gene lost 0 bases, with 14 bases spanning the gap. Germline V gene data show CDR1 as SEHNR and CDR2 as FQNEAQ (reference sequence). The CDR3 length is 14 residues. The CDR3 DNA sequence: TGTGCCGTCACAGGAGACCTAGCCAAAAACATTCAGTACTTC. This gives the protein CAVTGDLAKNIQYF.

This chain uses TRBV10-1 with TRBJ2-7, with D perhaps matching TRBD2 (6 bases). Germline V gives CDR1 WNHNN, CDR2 SYGVQD (reference sequence). The CDR3 is made up of 14 amino acids. Trimming removed 2 bases at V and 6 bases at J, with 14 bases between. The CDR3 DNA reads TGCGCCAGCAGTGAGGGGGACTTAACTGGCGAGCAGTACTTC. This codes for CASSEGDLTGEQYF.

This clone was seen once. CDR3 DNA sequence: TGTGCCAGCAGTTTAAGTCGTAGCGAGCAGTACTTC. Encoded protein: CASSLSRSEQYF. The genes are TRBV28 and TRBJ2-7; D gene unclear. Germline-derived CDR1 and CDR2 are MDHEN and SYDVKM. CDR3 length: 12 amino acids. Trimming took off 2 bases at V and 6 bases at J, with 8 bases between the two ends.